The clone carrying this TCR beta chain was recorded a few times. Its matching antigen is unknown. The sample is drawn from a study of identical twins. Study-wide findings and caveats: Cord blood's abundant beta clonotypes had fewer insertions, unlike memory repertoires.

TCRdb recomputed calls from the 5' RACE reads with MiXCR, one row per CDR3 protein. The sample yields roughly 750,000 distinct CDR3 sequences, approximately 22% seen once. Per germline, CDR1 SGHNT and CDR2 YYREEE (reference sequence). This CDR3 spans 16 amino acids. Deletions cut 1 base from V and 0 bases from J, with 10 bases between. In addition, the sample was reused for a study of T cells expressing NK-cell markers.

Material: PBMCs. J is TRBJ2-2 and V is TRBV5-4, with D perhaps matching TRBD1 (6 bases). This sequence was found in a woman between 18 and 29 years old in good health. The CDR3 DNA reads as TGTGCCAGCAGCTTGATAGGGGGTTCGAACACCGGGGAGCTGTTTTTT. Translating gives CASSLIGGSNTGELFF.